The rows below give T cell receptor beta chains drawn from one sample of a study of T cell repertoires in cytomegalovirus infection. These receptors' antigens are unknown. Each CDR3 protein is one row after TCRdb ran MiXCR on the reads. The profile shows roughly 990,000 distinct CDR3 sequences, 30% to 40% of them singletons. The sample here was cultured CD8+ T cells from PBMCs, taken from culture after CMV antigen stimulation. Receptor source: a human donor in good health (CMV status not recorded). Some clones in this sample may be carry-over from other donors' samples. The CDR3 runs from the conserved cysteine through the conserved F or W. D genes are given only for firm matches. Size is stated for part of the rows, as once, few or many counts, or as a class when the clone is expanded.

v_gene	len	abundance	j_gene	d_gene	CDR3nt	CDR3aa
TRBV12-5	14	few	TRBJ1-1	-	TGTGCTAGTGGTTTGGTTAGGAGAAACACTGAAGCTTTCTTT	CASGLVRRNTEAFF
TRBV2	13	few	TRBJ2-7	-	TGTGCCAGCAGTGGACCCTACTCCTACGAGCAGTACTTC	CASSGPYSYEQYF
TRBV5-1	14	-	TRBJ2-1	TRBD1	TGCGCCAGCAGCAATACAGGGGCTCACAATGAGCAGTTCTTC	CASSNTGAHNEQFF
TRBV4-3	20	-	TRBJ1-5	TRBD1	TGCGCCAGCAGCCAGGACAACCTCTTAACAGGGGCGGTTAGCAATCAGCCCCAGCATTTT	CASSQDNLLTGAVSNQPQHF
TRBV6-2/TRBV6-3	11	-	TRBJ1-2	-	TGTGCCAGCAGTTACTGGGTTGGCTACACCTTC	CASSYWVGYTF
TRBV9	15	-	TRBJ2-1	-	TGTGCCAGCAGCGTAGCTTGGCGGGGCCGCAATGAGCAGTTCTTC	CASSVAWRGRNEQFF
TRBV15	20	-	TRBJ2-5	-	TGTGCCACCAGCAGATCGTACTACGCCGCCAGGACTGAGCCGCAAGAGACCCAGTACTTC	CATSRSYYAARTEPQETQYF
TRBV12-3/TRBV12-4	14	few	TRBJ2-4	-	TGTGCCAGCAGTTTAGTGTCACCCGGGGACATTCAGTACTTC	CASSLVSPGDIQYF
TRBV7-9	11	few	TRBJ2-7	-	TGTGCCAGCAGCGATCGAGAGGAGCAGTACTTC	CASSDREEQYF
TRBV6-5	11	few	TRBJ2-7	-	TGTGCCAGCAGTTACATGCTAGAGCAGTACTTC	CASSYMLEQYF
TRBV20-1	13	few	TRBJ2-1	-	TGCAGTGCTAGGCCTCACAGCAACAATGAGCAGTTCTTC	CSARPHSNNEQFF
TRBV7-9	16	few	TRBJ1-1	TRBD1	TGTGCCAGCAGCTTAGCTGGGGAGGGGGCGGCCACTGAAGCTTTCTTT	CASSLAGEGAATEAFF
TRBV12-3/TRBV12-4	13	few	TRBJ2-7	-	TGTGCCAGCGGTCTTCGGGGACCGAACGAGCAGTACTTC	CASGLRGPNEQYF
TRBV27	13	-	TRBJ2-1	TRBD1	TGTGCCAGCAGTTCCGACAGGGTAGGTGAGCAGTTCTTC	CASSSDRVGEQFF
TRBV6-6	12	-	TRBJ1-2	-	TGTGTTTCTAACGGGTCGGGCTATGGCTACACCTTC	CVSNGSGYGYTF
TRBV7-9	12	-	TRBJ2-2	-	TGTGCCAACCCCAAGGGGGCCGGGGAGCTGTTTTTT	CANPKGAGELFF
TRBV28	14	-	TRBJ1-1	-	TGTGCCAGCAGTTTGTCAGCCAGCAGCACTGAAGCTTTCTTT	CASSLSASSTEAFF
TRBV20-1	15	-	TRBJ2-1	TRBD2	TGCAGTGCCCGAAAAAGCGGGGGGGCGTCCTATGAGCAGTTCTTC	CSARKSGGASYEQFF
TRBV7-8	13	-	TRBJ2-1	-	TGTGCCAGCAGCTTAGACGGGGGGCTTGAGCAGTTCTTC	CASSLDGGLEQFF
TRBV12-3/TRBV12-4	13	few	TRBJ1-2	TRBD1	TGTGCCAGCACTTTTGGGACAGCCTATGGCTACACCTTC	CASTFGTAYGYTF
TRBV7-9	15	-	TRBJ2-7	TRBD1	TGTGCCAGCAGCTTAGGACAGGGCAACCCCTGCGAGCAGTACTTC	CASSLGQGNPCEQYF
TRBV2	15	few	TRBJ2-4	TRBD1	TGTGCCAGCAGTGAGGACAGGACGAGATCTAAAATTCAGTACTTC	CASSEDRTRSKIQYF
TRBV12-3/TRBV12-4	14	-	TRBJ1-1	-	TGTGCCAGCAGTCCCCTCCCTTGGGGGGGTGACGCTTTCTTT	CASSPLPWGGDAFF
TRBV6-5	20	-	TRBJ2-2	TRBD2	TGTGCCAGCAGTTACTCGAACTGGGCTAGCGGGGGGTATAAGGCCGGGGAGCTGTTTTTT	CASSYSNWASGGYKAGELFF
TRBV19	17	few	TRBJ1-2	-	TGTGCCAGTAGTATAATATCTCTTAGGACAAAGAATGGAGGCTACACCTTC	CASSIISLRTKNGGYTF
TRBV9	15	-	TRBJ2-1	TRBD2	TGTGCCAGCAGTAAAAGCGGGGGGGCCTATAATGAGCAGTTCTTC	CASSKSGGAYNEQFF
TRBV12-3/TRBV12-4	15	many	TRBJ1-1	TRBD1	TGTGCCAGCAGCTACCGGGACAGGTTGAACACTGAAGCTTTCTTT	CASSYRDRLNTEAFF
TRBV2	16	few	TRBJ2-5	TRBD1	TGTGCCAGCAGTGACCTCCGGGACAGGGTCGGCGAGACCCAGTACTTC	CASSDLRDRVGETQYF
TRBV27	13	-	TRBJ1-2	TRBD1	TGTGCCAGCAGTTTCGCGACAGGGGTTGACTACACCTTC	CASSFATGVDYTF
TRBV6-5	14	-	TRBJ2-7	TRBD2	TGTGTCAGCGGCAGGACTAGCGACACCTACGAGCAGTACTTC	CVSGRTSDTYEQYF
TRBV9	14	-	TRBJ1-1	-	TGTGCCAGCAGCCCCCCGGGGTCGACGGGGTTGGCTTTCTTT	CASSPPGSTGLAFF
TRBV20-1	17	few	TRBJ1-2	TRBD1	TGCAGTGCTAGAGATGGGTTTAGCGGGACAGGGGGCCGTGGCTACACCTTC	CSARDGFSGTGGRGYTF
TRBV7-2	12	many	TRBJ1-1	-	TGTGCCAGCAGCCCAACTATGACTGAAGCTTTCTTT	CASSPTMTEAFF
TRBV7-2	13	many	TRBJ1-1	-	TGTGCCAGCAGTTATGGACAGCTTACTGAAGCTTTCTTT	CASSYGQLTEAFF
TRBV5-5	16	few	TRBJ2-1	TRBD1	TGTGCCAGCAGCTCCCCGGGACAGGGATACTGGAATGAGCAGTTCTTC	CASSSPGQGYWNEQFF
TRBV12-3/TRBV12-4	12	-	TRBJ1-4	-	TGTACCAGCAGTGTTAGGGGTGAAAAACTGTTTTTT	CTSSVRGEKLFF
TRBV6-5	16	-	TRBJ2-1	TRBD1	TGTGCCAGCAGTTCCCCGGACAGGGTCCCCTACAATGAGCAGTTCTTC	CASSSPDRVPYNEQFF
TRBV4-1	13	few	TRBJ1-4	-	TGCGCCAGCCACGTGGGTCCAAATGAAAAACTGTTTTTT	CASHVGPNEKLFF
TRBV18	15	-	TRBJ2-5	-	TGTGCCAGCTCACCACCGGGGGGATACCAAGAGACCCAGTACTTC	CASSPPGGYQETQYF
TRBV14	14	-	TRBJ1-1	-	TGTGCCAGCAGCCAAGAGTCCGGGCCCCTTGAAGCTTTCTTT	CASSQESGPLEAFF
TRBV7-6	14	few	TRBJ1-6	-	TGTGCCAGCAGCTCCAGGCCGAGTGGATCACCCCTCCACTTT	CASSSRPSGSPLHF
TRBV7-2	17	many	TRBJ2-6	TRBD1	TGTGCCAGCAGCTTAATATGGGACAGGGCTGGGGCCAACGTCCTGACTTTC	CASSLIWDRAGANVLTF
TRBV12-3/TRBV12-4	18	few	TRBJ2-6	-	TGTGCCAGCAGTACCCGGGGAGGAGCCAGCTCTGGGGCCAACGTCCTGACTTTC	CASSTRGGASSGANVLTF
TRBV7-8	20	many	TRBJ2-2	-	TGTGCCAGCAGCTTACGACAGGCTCCGCGTCCCATACCGGGCACCGGGGAGCTGTTTTTT	CASSLRQAPRPIPGTGELFF
TRBV6-5	15	few	TRBJ1-2	-	TGTGCCAGCACCCTGAGGGACACTTACAACTATGGCTACACCTTC	CASTLRDTYNYGYTF
TRBV7-9	16	-	TRBJ2-1	-	TGTGCCAGCAGCTTAGAGGACACCGCCCCCTACAATGAGCAGTTCTTC	CASSLEDTAPYNEQFF
TRBV12-3/TRBV12-4	14	-	TRBJ1-2	-	TGTGCCAGCAGTCCGTGGACAGAGAACTATGGCTACACCTTC	CASSPWTENYGYTF
TRBV7-2	14	few	TRBJ2-5	-	TGTGCCAGCAGCTTAGGGGGGCGCACAGAGACCCAGTACTTC	CASSLGGRTETQYF
TRBV7-9	15	few	TRBJ2-7	-	TGTGCCAGCAGCTTAGAGGATCGGGTAACCTACGAGCAGTACTTC	CASSLEDRVTYEQYF
TRBV12-3/TRBV12-4	15	few	TRBJ2-7	-	TGTGCCAGCAGTTTAGCGGGGGGACGCTCCTACGAGCAGTACTTC	CASSLAGGRSYEQYF
TRBV27	14	-	TRBJ1-5	-	TGTGCCAGCAGTTTAGCGGGGACCGAGGGGCCCCAGCATTTT	CASSLAGTEGPQHF
TRBV7-6	16	-	TRBJ2-3	TRBD2	TGTGCCAGCAGTCCACTAGCGGGGGGGCGAGCAGATACGCAGTATTTT	CASSPLAGGRADTQYF
TRBV27	12	-	TRBJ2-4	-	TGTGCCAGCAGTGGGGCGAGCACCATTCAGTACTTC	CASSGASTIQYF
TRBV7-2	17	-	TRBJ2-7	TRBD2	TGTGCCAGCAGCTTAGAAAGATCCGGACTAGCGTCCTACGAGCAGTACTTC	CASSLERSGLASYEQYF
TRBV2	13	-	TRBJ2-7	TRBD1	TGTGCCGTCCCGGGACAGAGCACCTACGAGCAGTACTTC	CAVPGQSTYEQYF
TRBV12-5	15	few	TRBJ1-6	-	TGTGCTAGTGGTCCTGCGGTAGGATCGAATTCACCCCTCCACTTT	CASGPAVGSNSPLHF